This entry is about one T cell receptor beta chain. Its antigen is not known. Per the germline V gene, CDR1 is SEHNR and CDR2 is FQNEAQ (reference sequence). V dropped 6 bases and J dropped 5 bases, with 11 bases sitting between them. This CDR3 is 14 amino acids long. This sample stems from a study of OX40 agonist ivuxolimab in advanced cancers. Study at large: Patients' therapy was ivuxolimab, an antibody that acts as an agonist of OX40 (CD134). Findings of the study overall: Some of the lowest clonal expansion was seen in partial responders at 0.1-3.0 mg/kg.

Clones were sequenced by immunoSEQ multiplex PCR, and TCRdb holds only the in-frame ones, with some missing. The table includes about 26,000 clones, roughly 85% detected once. The sample here was CD4+ or CD8+ T cells sorted from blood, taken in a trial of the OX40 agonist ivuxolimab. The chain recombines TRBV7-9 with TRBJ1-6, with TRBD1 as a possible D gene (5 bases). The receptor was derived from an adult with an advanced solid tumor such as melanoma, head and neck, liver or kidney cancer. The CDR3 sequence is CASRQEGDNSPLHF. CDR3 coding DNA: TGTGCCAGCAGACAGGAGGGCGATAATTCACCCCTCCACTTT. Combining the CDR3 with reference TRBV7-9 and TRBJ1-6 gives the whole variable domain DTGVSQNPRHKITKRGQNVTFRCDPISEHNRLYWYRQTLGQGPEFLTYFQNEAQLEKSRLLSDRFSAERPKGSFSTLEIQRTEQGDSAMYLCASRQEGDNSPLHFGNGTRLTVT.